Listed below are T cell receptor beta chains from one sample, sequenced in a study of blood T cell repertoires in COVID-19. The repertoire was sequenced with immunoSEQ multiplex PCR; TCRdb's copy has only in-frame clones and lacks some. The data show 150,000 to 180,000 clones, with roughly four fifths seen just once and around 32% held by the top ten. The sample consisted of peripheral blood. These receptors all come from a woman aged 60-70 years with acute or convalescent COVID-19. CDR3s include the opening cysteine and the closing phenylalanine or tryptophan. Each record gives: J gene, D gene, V gene, clone size, CDR3 protein, CDR3 DNA. D genes are given only for firm matches. A row's size may be missing; if present it is once, few, many or a size class.

TRBJ1-2	TRBD1	TRBV18	.	CASSQRGQEGYTF	TGTGCCAGCTCACAGAGAGGACAGGAAGGCTACACCTTC
TRBJ1-2	.	TRBV5-1	.	CASSPFTTALYGYTF	TGCGCCAGCAGCCCGTTTACGACAGCTTTATATGGCTACACCTTC
TRBJ1-5	.	TRBV30	.	CAWSVEALSNQPQHF	TGTGCCTGGAGTGTAGAGGCACTCAGCAATCAGCCCCAGCATTTT
TRBJ2-5	TRBD2	TRBV9	.	CASSVVSERGPQETQYF	TGTGCCAGCAGCGTAGTGTCTGAGCGGGGGCCACAAGAGACCCAGTACTTC
TRBJ2-3	TRBD1	TRBV19	once	CASQDRGRGDTQYF	TGTGCCAGCCAGGACAGGGGGCGGGGAGATACGCAGTATTTT
TRBJ2-1	TRBD1	TRBV6-5	.	CASRGGTGYNEQFF	TGTGCCAGCAGGGGGGGGACAGGGTACAATGAGCAGTTCTTC
TRBJ2-6	.	TRBV3-1/TRBV3-2	.	CASSRGGSGTWAGANVLTF	TGTGCCAGCAGCCGAGGAGGGTCGGGGACGTGGGCTGGGGCCAACGTCCTGACTTTC
TRBJ1-2	.	TRBV14	.	CASSLHRELNYGYTF	TGTGCCAGCAGCCTTCACAGGGAGTTGAACTATGGCTACACCTTC
TRBJ1-3	TRBD1	TRBV19	.	CASTSTGLSGNTIYF	TGTGCCAGTACATCGACAGGGCTCTCTGGAAACACCATATATTTT
TRBJ2-3	.	TRBV7-9	.	CASSLEWSADTQYF	TGTGCCAGCAGCTTAGAGTGGAGCGCAGATACGCAGTATTTT
TRBJ1-1	.	TRBV19	.	CASSVQGKGLTEAFF	TGTGCCAGTAGTGTACAGGGTAAGGGTCTCACTGAAGCTTTCTTT
TRBJ2-5	.	TRBV19	once	CASSTSGQETQYF	TGTGCCAGTAGTACCTCGGGCCAAGAGACCCAGTACTTC
TRBJ2-1	TRBD1	TRBV19	.	CASSAGGNSYNEQFF	TGTGCCAGTAGTGCAGGGGGCAATTCCTACAATGAGCAGTTCTTC
TRBJ2-5	TRBD2	TRBV5-1	.	CASSLLAGVRETQYF	TGCGCCAGCAGCTTGCTAGCGGGGGTAAGGGAGACCCAGTACTTC
TRBJ2-5	TRBD2	TRBV5-4	.	CASSPPWTSVETQYF	TGTGCCAGCAGCCCGCCCTGGACTAGCGTCGAGACCCAGTACTTC
TRBJ1-6	.	TRBV7-9	.	CASSPSHNSPLHF	TGTGCCAGCAGCCCCTCCCATAATTCACCCCTCCACTTT
TRBJ1-1	.	TRBV6-2/TRBV6-3	.	CASSYGWGAMDTEAFF	TGTGCCAGCAGTTACGGGTGGGGCGCGATGGACACTGAAGCTTTCTTT
TRBJ1-3	TRBD1	TRBV18	.	CASSPGQGRYGNTIYF	TGTGCCAGCTCACCCGGACAGGGGCGGTATGGAAACACCATATATTTT
TRBJ1-2	.	TRBV30	.	CAWSTGRGANYGYTF	TGTGCCTGGAGTACAGGGAGGGGAGCTAACTATGGCTACACCTTC
TRBJ2-2	TRBD1	TRBV5-1	.	CASSYRTGTGELFF	TGCGCCAGCAGCTACCGGACAGGAACCGGGGAGCTGTTTTTT
TRBJ1-4	TRBD1	TRBV7-6	.	CASSSRTGGLNEKLFF	TGTGCCAGCAGCTCAAGGACAGGGGGCCTTAATGAAAAACTGTTTTTT
TRBJ1-1	.	TRBV19	.	CASSIRGRNTEAFF	TGTGCCAGTAGTATACGAGGTAGGAACACTGAAGCTTTCTTT